These T cell receptor beta chains were read from a single sample in a study of blood T cell repertoires in COVID-19. The assay was immunoSEQ multiplex PCR, and TCRdb's table has in-frame clones only and misses some. The table shows roughly 340,000 clones, with around 89% occurring only once. Material for sequencing was peripheral blood. Every receptor here comes from a woman between 25 and 40 years old with COVID-19, enrolled during active disease. CDR3s include the opening cysteine and the closing phenylalanine or tryptophan. A D gene is named only where the DNA matches it firmly. Only part of the rows carry a size: once, few, many, or a class if the clone is expanded.

j_call d_call v_call clone_size cdr3_nt cdr3_aa
TRBJ2-1 TRBD2 TRBV11-2 - TGTGCCAGCAGCTTAGGGACTAGCGGGGGGAAACAGTTCTTC CASSLGTSGGKQFF
TRBJ2-5 TRBD2 TRBV7-9 - TGTGCCAGCAGCTCCCATGGACTAGCGGGGGCTCGAGAGACCCAGTACTTC CASSSHGLAGARETQYF
TRBJ1-1 - TRBV10-3 - TGTGCCATTGCCTCCGCGGGGCAGAACACTGAAGCTTTCTTT CAIASAGQNTEAFF
TRBJ2-7 TRBD1 TRBV5-6 - TGTGCCAGCAGCTTCGGGACAGGGGCCTACGAGCAGTACTTC CASSFGTGAYEQYF
TRBJ1-5 - TRBV21-1 - TGTGATAAGAGAGAATTAAGCAATCAGCCCCAGCATTTT CDKRELSNQPQHF
TRBJ1-2 TRBD1 TRBV5-6 - TGTGCCAGCAGCTGGGGACAGGGGAGGACCGGTGGCTACACCTTC CASSWGQGRTGGYTF
TRBJ2-5 - TRBV7-6 - TGTGCCAGCAGCTTTAGCAGGGGGGCCCAAGAGACCCAGTACTTC CASSFSRGAQETQYF
TRBJ1-3 - TRBV14 - TGTGCCAGCAGCGCTTACTCTGGTCTCCTCTCTGGAAACACCATATATTTT CASSAYSGLLSGNTIYF
TRBJ2-2 - TRBV11-2 - TGTGCCAGCAGCTTAGTTTCTAGCCACACCGGGGAGCTGTTTTTT CASSLVSSHTGELFF
TRBJ2-1 TRBD1 TRBV7-6 - TGTGCCAGCAGCTCCCAGGACAGGGCCTGGGGTAATGAGCAGTTCTTC CASSSQDRAWGNEQFF
TRBJ2-5 TRBD1 TRBV30 - TGTGCCTGGAGTGTACTTACAGGGGCCAAGGGGACCCAGTACTTC CAWSVLTGAKGTQYF
TRBJ1-1 TRBD1 TRBV4-2 - TGTGCCAGCAGCCTCGAGACAGGGGGCTTGGGCACTGAAGCTTTCTTT CASSLETGGLGTEAFF
TRBJ2-3 TRBD1 TRBV7-2 - TGTGCCAGCAGCGGGACAGGGGGGACAGATACGCAGTATTTT CASSGTGGTDTQYF
TRBJ1-4 - TRBV19 - TGTGCCAGTGGTGGCTGGGGAGGTGAAAAACTGTTTTTT CASGGWGGEKLFF
TRBJ2-7 - TRBV7-8 - TGTGCCAGCAGCCCCAGCAGAATAATCCGGGACACCGAGCAGTACTTC CASSPSRIIRDTEQYF
TRBJ2-1 - TRBV27 - TGTGCCAGCAGTTTAGGACACTCCTACAATGAGCAGTTCTTC CASSLGHSYNEQFF
TRBJ2-1 - TRBV9 once TGTGCCAGCAGCCCCCCCCCGAGCGATGAGCAGTTCTTC CASSPPPSDEQFF
TRBJ2-5 - TRBV13 - TGTGCCAGCAGCCCACCGACAGAAGCGCGAGAGACCCAGTACTTC CASSPPTEARETQYF
TRBJ2-5 TRBD2 TRBV9 - TGTGCCAGCAGCGCTGGGGGGCTAGCGGGGGAAGAGACCCAGTACTTC CASSAGGLAGEETQYF
TRBJ2-2 TRBD1 TRBV11-3 - TGTGCCAGCAGCTTATTACGGGACAGATTCACCGGGGAGCTGTTTTTT CASSLLRDRFTGELFF
TRBJ2-2 - TRBV5-6 - TGTGCCAGCAGCTTGGTCCCTGCTCGGGTCACCGGGGAGCTGTTTTTT CASSLVPARVTGELFF
TRBJ2-1 TRBD2 TRBV5-4 - TGTGCCAGCAGCTTGGTCGGGACTACCTACAATGAGCAGTTCTTC CASSLVGTTYNEQFF
TRBJ2-5 - TRBV14 - TGTGCCAGCAGCCAAGATCAGACAACAGTTGCCATGGCCCAGTACTTC CASSQDQTTVAMAQYF
TRBJ2-6 - TRBV12-3/TRBV12-4 once TGTGCCAGCAAGAGACTTAGGGCCAACGTCCTGACTTTC CASKRLRANVLTF
TRBJ1-1 - TRBV18 - TGTGCCAGCTCACCGATGCAGGGCTGGACTGAAGCTTTCTTT CASSPMQGWTEAFF
TRBJ2-1 TRBD2 TRBV19 - TGTGCCAGTAGTAATATGGGCCTAGCGGGAATCAATGAGCAGTTCTTC CASSNMGLAGINEQFF
TRBJ2-2 - TRBV10-3 - TGTGCCATCAGTAATACCAACGGGTACACCGGGGAGCTGTTTTTT CAISNTNGYTGELFF
TRBJ1-2 TRBD1 TRBV18 - TGTGCCAGCTCACCGGACAGGAACCACGGCTATGGCTACACCTTC CASSPDRNHGYGYTF
TRBJ2-3 - TRBV5-1 - TGCGCCAGCAGCTTGGTCGGGGGTGCAACAGATACGCAGTATTTT CASSLVGGATDTQYF
TRBJ2-1 TRBD2 TRBV7-2 - TGTGCCAGCAGCTTAGCGCTAGCGGGCTCGGGGCAGTTCTTC CASSLALAGSGQFF
TRBJ2-7 TRBD1 TRBV10-1 once TGCGCCAGATCCGGGACAGGCCCCTACGAGCAGTACTTC CARSGTGPYEQYF
TRBJ2-3 - TRBV11-3 few TGTGCCAGCAGTTACGGACAGAGCACAGATACGCAGTATTTT CASSYGQSTDTQYF
TRBJ2-2 - TRBV4-2 - TGTGCCAGCAGCCCACCAGGGGCTGACGGGGAGCTGTTTTTT CASSPPGADGELFF
TRBJ1-2 - TRBV2 - TGTGCCAGCAGAACAGGGTTGAGGGGCTACACCTTC CASRTGLRGYTF
TRBJ2-1 TRBD1 TRBV5-1 - TGCGCCAGCAGAGACCGGGACAGGGTGGGTGGTGAGCAGTTCTTC CASRDRDRVGGEQFF
TRBJ2-5 - TRBV28 - TGTGCCAGCAGTTCTCATTCGGTGGAGACCCAGTACTTC CASSSHSVETQYF
TRBJ1-1 TRBD1 TRBV4-1 once TGCGCCAGCAGGCAACCCACAGGGGGAACTGAAGCTTTCTTT CASRQPTGGTEAFF
TRBJ1-2 TRBD1 TRBV18 - TGTGCCAGCTCACCAGAGCAGACAGGGATCTATGGCTACACCTTC CASSPEQTGIYGYTF
TRBJ1-5 - TRBV2 - TGTGCCAGCAGTGAAGTGAGGAGCAATCAGCCCCAGCATTTT CASSEVRSNQPQHF
TRBJ1-1 TRBD1 TRBV9 - TGTGCCAGCAGCGTAACAGGGGGCTTCGTGGAGACTGAAGCTTTCTTT CASSVTGGFVETEAFF
TRBJ2-7 TRBD1 TRBV4-2 - TGTGCCAGCAGCCCAGACAGGGGATGGACGTACGAGCAGTACTTC CASSPDRGWTYEQYF
TRBJ2-1 TRBD2 TRBV11-2 - TGTGCCAGCAGCGCGCGACTAGCGGGAGACCAAATGAATGAGCAGTTCTTC CASSARLAGDQMNEQFF
TRBJ2-1 TRBD2 TRBV3-1/TRBV3-2 - TGTGCCAGCAGCCAAACAACCGGGACTAGCGGGAGAAATGAGCAGTTCTTC CASSQTTGTSGRNEQFF
TRBJ2-5 - TRBV7-9 - TGTGCCAGCAGCTACGGCTTCAGGGGTACAGGGCCCGCAGAGACCCAGTACTTC CASSYGFRGTGPAETQYF
TRBJ2-3 - TRBV5-6 - TGTGCCAGCAGCTTGGCGGGCACAGATACGCAGTATTTT CASSLAGTDTQYF